This T cell receptor beta chain was sequenced during a study of OX40 agonist ivuxolimab in advanced cancers. Across the whole study: People who had prior anti-PD-1, anti-PD-L1 or anti-CTLA-4 therapy could take part, and about 40% had some. Study findings and constraints: At 0.1 to 3.0 mg/kg and by week 6, clonal expansion occurred in CD4+ and CD8+ blood T cells. A proportion of nonresponders additionally exhibited low normalized T-cell clonal expansion.

Note on this clone: The antigen remains unidentified.

TCRdb's table, derived via immunoSEQ multiplex PCR, lists solely in-frame clones and lacks some. Of 90,000 or so clones in the sample, 90% to 95% are singletons; the top ten hold roughly 2.6%. The CDR3 runs to 15 residues. The germline CDR1 and CDR2 sequences are MRHNA and SNTAGT. Trimming left V 2 bases short and J 0 bases short, with 9 bases between. The sequencing used CD4+ or CD8+ T cells sorted from blood, collected in a trial of the OX40 agonist ivuxolimab. The TCR comes from an adult with an advanced solid tumor such as melanoma, head and neck, liver or kidney cancer. The chain recombines TRBV6-4 with TRBJ2-3, with D unclear. The CDR3 sequence is CASSDNGYSTDTQYF. The CDR3 DNA sequence: TGTGCCAGCAGTGACAACGGGTATAGCACAGATACGCAGTATTTT.